This TCR beta chain was recovered during a study of spatial heterogeneity in lung cancer. About the study: For tumor regions, TCR transcript counts showed a strong correlation with a T cell module score derived from matched bulk RNA-seq.

Individual TCR cDNA molecules each bore their own unique molecular identifier. TCRdb recomputed calls from the 5' RACE reads with MiXCR, one row per CDR3 protein. This sample yields 20,000 to 25,000 distinct CDR3 sequences, of which about 4.5% are seen a single time; roughly 9.9% belongs to the top ten. Time point indicated: sample taken at primary tumor resection. Samples were obtained from some 70 donors, all untreated early-stage non-small cell lung cancer patients. Tumor, nontumor lung or frozen PBMC supplied whole RNA that was sequenced unsorted. This clonotype has at least ten counts. Its antigen remains unidentified. The CDR3 contains 13 residues. V lost 6 bases to trimming and J lost 6 bases, with 12 bases between them. The V gene's germline CDR1 is SNHLY and CDR2 FYNNEI. Regarding the study as a whole: The study found that expanded intratumoral alpha and beta TCR counts tracked tumor mutation counts.

This sequence was found in a male donor with early-stage non-small cell lung cancer. The sequenced sample was lung tumor tissue, obtained at surgery. This chain joins TRBV2 and TRBJ1-5; no reliable D call. CDR3 protein: CASRAGLSQPQHF. CDR3 coding DNA: TGTGCCAGCAGGGCCGGTCTTAGTCAGCCCCAGCATTTT. Looking up the rest from reference TRBV2 and TRBJ1-5 gives the full variable domain: EPEVTQTPSHQVTQMGQEVILRCVPISNHLYFYWYRQILGQKVEFLVSFYNNEISEKSEIFDDQFSVERPDGSNFTLKIRSTKLEDSAMYFCASRAGLSQPQHFGDGTRLSIL.